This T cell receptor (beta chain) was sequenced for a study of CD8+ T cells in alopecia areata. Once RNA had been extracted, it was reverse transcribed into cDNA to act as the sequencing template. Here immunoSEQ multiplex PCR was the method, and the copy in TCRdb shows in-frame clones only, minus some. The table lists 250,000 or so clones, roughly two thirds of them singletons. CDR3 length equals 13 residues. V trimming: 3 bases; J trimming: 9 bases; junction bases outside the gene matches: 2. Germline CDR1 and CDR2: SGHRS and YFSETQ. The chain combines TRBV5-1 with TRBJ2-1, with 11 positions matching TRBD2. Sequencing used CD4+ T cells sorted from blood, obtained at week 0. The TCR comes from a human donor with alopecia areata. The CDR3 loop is CASSYGTSGEQFF. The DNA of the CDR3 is TGCGCCAGCAGCTACGGGACTAGCGGTGAGCAGTTCTTC.